Detailed here is one TCR beta chain. Antigen unknown. The CDR3 length is 16 residues. Unmatched junction bases numbered 6, after V lost 4 bases and J lost 0 bases. The V gene's germline CDR1 is SGDLS and CDR2 YYNGEE. The record originates from a study of cytotoxic CD8 clonotypes in ibrutinib-treated CLL. Study results and limitations: Clonotypes that were public were uncommon, and they contracted or stayed stable on treatment. Clonality rose at ibrutinib response and fell back toward baseline at progression. Patients had baseline clonality above age-matched healthy donors, and this clonality moved with circulating CD8+ T-cell counts.

Clones were sequenced by immunoSEQ multiplex PCR, and TCRdb holds only the in-frame ones, with some missing. The sample yields some 92,000 clones, roughly 80% seen once. This chain links TRBV9 with TRBJ2-3, with TRBD2 identical over 9 bases. The sequence was obtained from a human donor with chronic lymphocytic leukemia. Sequencing used PBMCs, obtained after 24 months of ibrutinib treatment. This CDR3 is CASSPDSGRSTDTQYF. The CDR3 DNA reads as TGTGCCAGCAGCCCTGATAGCGGGAGAAGCACAGATACGCAGTATTTT.